The 20 T cell receptor beta chains in this list originate from one sample, sequenced in a study of shared T cell receptors in the human thymus. Data came from immunoSEQ multiplex PCR; TCRdb stores just in-frame clones and leaves some out. The table has hundreds of thousands of clones, 80% to 90% seen once. The same data also went into a second study, on human thymus T cells.

Sequences were obtained from thymocytes. Source of these receptors: a boy under two years old with a congenital heart defect.

CDR3 bases: TGTGCCAGCAGTGATTATCGCGGGACAGATGGTTCAGAGACCCAGTACTTC. It codes for CASSDYRGTDGSETQYF. The V call is TRBV25-1, the J call TRBJ2-5; D perhaps matches TRBD1 (7 bases). V dropped 3 bases and J dropped 4 bases, with 21 bases sitting between them. The germline V gene has CDR1 MGHDK and CDR2 SYGVNS. CDR3 length: 17 residues.

This clone was observed a single time. This chain links TRBV14 with TRBJ2-3; no reliable D call. This CDR3 comprises 13 residues. V was trimmed by 3 bases and J by 6 bases, leaving 10 bases between them. CDR1 is SGHDN and CDR2 is FVKESK in the germline V gene. CDR3 coding DNA: TGTGCCAGCAGCCATTACTCGTGGGATACGCAGTATTTT. Translated, it gives CASSHYSWDTQYF.

V is TRBV4-3 and J is TRBJ2-2; no definite D call. CDR3 length: 16 amino acids. CDR1 is LGHNA, CDR2 YSLEER, per germline. V lost 0 bases to trimming and J lost 3 bases, with 11 bases between them. The CDR3 nucleotides read TGCGCCAGCAGCCAAGAATCAGGCATTTACACCGGGGAGCTGTTTTTT. It yields the protein CASSQESGIYTGELFF.

The chain employs TRBV27 and TRBJ2-2; no firm D call. Germline V lookup: CDR1 MNHEY, CDR2 SMNVEV (reference sequence). The ends were cut back, 4 bases at V and 4 bases at J, with 19 bases in the middle. The CDR3 consists of 17 residues. The CDR3 loop reads CASSSSPSRGRTGELFF. DNA for the CDR3: TGTGCCAGCAGTTCCTCACCCTCTAGAGGTCGCACCGGGGAGCTGTTTTTT.

This rearrangement joins TRBV6-1 to TRBJ1-4, with D uncertain. Per the germline V gene, CDR1 is MNHNS and CDR2 is SASEGT. The CDR3 has 13 amino acids. V was shortened by 5 bases and J by 8 bases, with 12 bases between the two germline ends. The CDR3 spells CASSPPLPEKLFF. The CDR3 DNA reads as TGTGCCAGCAGTCCCCCCCTCCCCGAAAAACTGTTTTTT.

A single count supports this clone. The chain employs TRBV11-1 and TRBJ1-6, with D uncertain. The CDR3 length is 17 residues. CDR1 SGHAT and CDR2 FQDESV come from the germline V gene (reference sequence). Trimming removed 2 bases at V and 0 bases at J, with 11 bases between. The CDR3, as DNA: TGTGCCAGCAGCTTAAACGAAAGGAGCTCCTATAATTCACCCCTCCACTTT. It codes for CASSLNERSSYNSPLHF.

The sample holds a few counts of this clone. The chain recombines TRBV19 with TRBJ2-7, with 7 bases fitting TRBD1. Germline V gene data show CDR1 as LNHDA and CDR2 as SQIVND (reference sequence). After removal of 5 bases from V and 2 bases from J, the junction contained 9 bases not matched to a gene. This CDR3 region has 15 residues. CDR3 DNA: TGTGCCAGTAGTGCACAGGGGATAGGTGCCTACGAGCAGTACTTC. This gives the protein CASSAQGIGAYEQYF.

The rearrangement links TRBV28 to TRBJ1-1, with 8 bases matching TRBD1. The CDR3 spans 15 residues. V shed 2 bases and J 0 bases; nucleotides not matched to a gene: 2. Germline V gives CDR1 MDHEN, CDR2 SYDVKM. The CDR3 DNA follows: TGTGCCAGCAGTTTACAGGGGGCCGTGAACACTGAAGCTTTCTTT. Its protein product is CASSLQGAVNTEAFF.

The chain uses TRBV4-2 and TRBJ1-6; 8 bases map to TRBD1. Germline CDR1 reads LGHNA; CDR2 reads YNFKEQ. This CDR3 comprises 16 residues. V was clipped by 1 base and J by 9 bases; unmatched bases: 8. CDR3 sequence (DNA): TGTGCCAGCAGCCAAGGAAGGGACAGGCCAGGTTCACCCCTCCACTTT. Translated, it gives CASSQGRDRPGSPLHF.

The chain carries TRBV13 and TRBJ2-1; D may be TRBD2 (6 bases). Between the trimmed V and J ends, which lost 3 bases and 8 bases, there was a span of 17 bases. Germline V gene lookup returns CDR1 PRHDT and CDR2 FYEKMQ (reference sequence). The CDR3 runs 15 residues. CDR3 region: CASSFLGLRPDEQFF. The CDR3 DNA follows: TGTGCCAGCAGCTTCCTGGGACTGCGGCCTGATGAGCAGTTCTTC.

This clone was seen only a few times. This rearrangement joins TRBV30 to TRBJ2-3; 7 bases fit TRBD2. Germline V gene sequence: CDR1 GTSNPN, CDR2 SVGIG (reference sequence). The V and J ends lost 1 base and 6 bases, in that order; junction bases with no gene match: 10. The CDR3 sequence is 15 residues long. CDR3 sequence reads: CAWSGGGHCMDTQYF. For the CDR3, the DNA is TGTGCCTGGAGTGGGGGGGGTCATTGCATGGATACGCAGTATTTT.

The J gene is TRBJ2-1, the V gene TRBV4-1, with 11 bases lining up with TRBD2. In germline, CDR1 is MGHRA, CDR2 YSYEKL. The CDR3 is 18 residues long. V lost 1 base, J lost 9 bases, and 14 bases stayed unmatched. Here the CDR3 DNA reads TGCGCCAGCAGCCAAGTAACTAGCGGGAGAAAGGTCCCCACTGAGCAGTTCTTC. As protein: CASSQVTSGRKVPTEQFF.

The V gene is TRBV27, the J gene TRBJ2-7, with 8 bases identical to TRBD1. There are 16 residues in the CDR3. Germline V gene data show CDR1 as MNHEY and CDR2 as SMNVEV (reference sequence). V was clipped by 3 bases and J by 2 bases; unmatched bases: 9. CDR3 coding DNA: TGTGCCAGCAGTTTCACAAGGGACAGGTCTACCTACGAGCAGTACTTC. The encoded protein is CASSFTRDRSTYEQYF.

The V and J genes are TRBV6-4 and TRBJ1-1; no firm D call. From germline, CDR1 is MRHNA and CDR2 SNTAGT. V lost 0 bases to trimming and J lost 5 bases, with 7 bases between them. This CDR3 is built from 13 residues. DNA for the CDR3: TGTGCCAGCAGTGACTCCGGGGTAACTGAAGCTTTCTTT. It translates to CASSDSGVTEAFF.

This clone was recorded only once. This chain links TRBV5-1 with TRBJ2-7; 11 bases agree with TRBD2. Germline V gene lookup returns CDR1 SGHRS and CDR2 YFSETQ. Germline trimming cut 4 bases from V and 3 bases from J; bases unmatched to any gene: 3. CDR3 length: 14 amino acids. CDR3 DNA: TGCGCCAGCAGCACCGGGACTAGCGGCTACGAGCAGTACTTC. Translating gives CASSTGTSGYEQYF.

This chain joins TRBV5-1 and TRBJ2-7; 7 bases map to TRBD1. Per germline, CDR1 SGHRS and CDR2 YFSETQ. This CDR3 comprises 18 residues. The V segment lost 0 bases and the J segment 1 base; nucleotides outside the gene matches: 13. In nucleotides, the CDR3 is TGCGCCAGCAGCTTGGCAGGACAGGACCGAGTGAGGTCCTACGAGCAGTACTTC. Encoded protein: CASSLAGQDRVRSYEQYF. Full variable domain (missing parts from reference TRBV5-1 and TRBJ2-7): KAGVTQTPRYLIKTRGQQVTLSCSPISGHRSVSWYQQTPGQGLQFLFEYFSETQRNKGNFPGRFSGRQFSNSRSEMNVSTLELGDSALYLCASSLAGQDRVRSYEQYFGPGTRLTVT.

The chain carries TRBV19 and TRBJ1-5, with D possibly being TRBD1 (6 bases). The CDR3 is 18 amino acids. V was clipped by 7 bases and J by 0 bases, with 22 bases between them. Germline V gene sequence: CDR1 LNHDA, CDR2 SQIVND (reference sequence). CDR3 in DNA: TGTGCCAGTAACCCTAACGGCAGGGGCCAATATAGCAATCAGCCCCAGCATTTT. Protein sequence: CASNPNGRGQYSNQPQHF.

The chain combines TRBV5-1 with TRBJ1-1; the D gene is possibly TRBD1 (5 bases). V lost 4 bases, J lost 10 bases, and 14 bases lay in between. Germline CDR1 SGHRS, CDR2 YFSETQ. The CDR3 runs to 12 residues. The CDR3 DNA reads TGCGCCAGCAGCCCCCGGGGGGATGGAGCTTTCTTT. It encodes CASSPRGDGAFF.

V gene TRBV7-2 combines with J gene TRBJ1-3, with D perhaps TRBD1 (6 bases). Germline loops: CDR1 SGHTA, CDR2 FQGNSA. The CDR3 is 15 amino acids. Trimming took 1 base from V and 8 from J, leaving 15 bases between them. The CDR3 region is CASSLVGGREDTIYF. DNA of the CDR3: TGTGCCAGCAGCTTAGTGGGGGGGCGGGAAGACACCATATATTTT.

This chain connects TRBV25-1 to TRBJ2-1; D unresolved. V shed 11 bases and J shed 5 bases, with 13 bases lying between them. The CDR3 covers 12 residues. The germline gives CDR1 MGHDK, CDR2 SYGVNS. The CDR3 DNA reads as TGTGCCCCACGACGACACAACAATGAGCAGTTCTTC. Translating gives CAPRRHNNEQFF.